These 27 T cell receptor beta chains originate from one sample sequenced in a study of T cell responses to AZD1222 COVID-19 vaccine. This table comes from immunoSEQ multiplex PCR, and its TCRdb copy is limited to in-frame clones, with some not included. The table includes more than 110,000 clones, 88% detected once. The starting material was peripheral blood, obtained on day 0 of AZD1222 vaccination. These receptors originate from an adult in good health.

In DNA, the CDR3 is TGTGCCTGGGGGGGACTAGCGGGAGGCGCCGGGGAGCTGTTTTTT. Its protein is CAWGGLAGGAGELFF. The rearrangement joins TRBV30 to TRBJ2-2, with 15 bases lining up with TRBD2. The CDR3 totals 15 residues. CDR1 is GTSNPN and CDR2 is SVGIG in the germline V gene (reference sequence). The V gene end was trimmed by 5 bases and the J gene end by 6 bases; junction bases not matched to a gene: 4.

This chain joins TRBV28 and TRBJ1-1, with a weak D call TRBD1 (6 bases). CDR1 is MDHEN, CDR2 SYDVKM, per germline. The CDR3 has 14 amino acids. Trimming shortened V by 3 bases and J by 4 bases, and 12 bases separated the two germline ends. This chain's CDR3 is CASSFRGDLTEAFF. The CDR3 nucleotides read TGTGCCAGCAGTTTTAGGGGGGACCTCACTGAAGCTTTCTTT. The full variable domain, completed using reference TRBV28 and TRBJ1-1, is DVKVTQSSRYLVKRTGEKVFLECVQDMDHENMFWYRQDPGLGLRLIYFSYDVKMKEKGDIPEGYSVSREKKERFSLILESASTNQTSMYLCASSFRGDLTEAFFGQGTRLTVV.

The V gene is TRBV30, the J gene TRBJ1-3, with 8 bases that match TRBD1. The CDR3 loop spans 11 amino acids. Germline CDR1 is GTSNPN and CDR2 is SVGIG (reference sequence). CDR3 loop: CASQGANTIYF. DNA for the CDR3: TGTGCTAGTCAGGGGGCAAACACCATATATTTT.

The CDR3 is CASSQSYQETQYF. In nucleotides, the CDR3 is TGTGCCAGCAGCCAGTCGTACCAAGAGACCCAGTACTTC. The rearrangement uses TRBV3-1 (or the pseudogene TRBV3-2) and TRBJ2-5; D remains unclear. Germline-derived CDR1 and CDR2 are LGHDT and YNNKEL (reference sequence). V was trimmed by 3 bases and J by 0 bases, leaving 5 bases between them. The CDR3 length is 13 residues.

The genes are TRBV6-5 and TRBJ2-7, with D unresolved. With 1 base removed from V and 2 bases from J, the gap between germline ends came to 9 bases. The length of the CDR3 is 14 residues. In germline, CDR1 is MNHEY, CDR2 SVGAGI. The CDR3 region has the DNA TGTGCCAGCAGTTACTTGGCCGGAACCTACGAGCAGTACTTC. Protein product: CASSYLAGTYEQYF.

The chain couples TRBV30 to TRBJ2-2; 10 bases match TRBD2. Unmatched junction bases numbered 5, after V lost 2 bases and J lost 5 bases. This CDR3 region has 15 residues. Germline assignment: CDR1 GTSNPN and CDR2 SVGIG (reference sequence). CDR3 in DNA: TGTGCCTGGAGTCCCCTAGCGGGAGAGACCGGGGAGCTGTTTTTT. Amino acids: CAWSPLAGETGELFF.

The CDR3 is CASSLGDSINSPLHF. The DNA for the CDR3 is TGCGCCAGCAGCTTGGGGGACAGCATTAATTCACCCCTCCACTTT. J is TRBJ1-6 and V is TRBV5-1, with 7 bases fitting TRBD1. Germline assignment: CDR1 SGHRS and CDR2 YFSETQ. This CDR3 spans 15 amino acids. The J segment lost 6 bases and the V segment lost 0 bases, leaving 3 bases of the junction unmatched. The full variable domain, rest sourced from reference TRBV5-1 and TRBJ1-6, is KAGVTQTPRYLIKTRGQQVTLSCSPISGHRSVSWYQQTPGQGLQFLFEYFSETQRNKGNFPGRFSGRQFSNSRSEMNVSTLELGDSALYLCASSLGDSINSPLHFGNGTRLTVT.

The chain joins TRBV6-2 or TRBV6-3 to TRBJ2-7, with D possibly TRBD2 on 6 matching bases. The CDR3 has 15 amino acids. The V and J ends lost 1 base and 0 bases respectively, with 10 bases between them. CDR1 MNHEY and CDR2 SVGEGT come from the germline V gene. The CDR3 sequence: CASSYWGENSYEQYF. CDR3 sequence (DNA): TGTGCCAGCAGTTACTGGGGGGAGAACTCCTACGAGCAGTACTTC.

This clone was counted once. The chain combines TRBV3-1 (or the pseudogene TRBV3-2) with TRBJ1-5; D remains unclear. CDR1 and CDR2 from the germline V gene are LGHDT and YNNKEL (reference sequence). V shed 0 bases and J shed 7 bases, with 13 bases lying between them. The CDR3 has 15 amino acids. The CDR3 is CASSQDLGLGQPQHF. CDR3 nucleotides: TGTGCCAGCAGCCAAGACTTGGGTTTGGGACAGCCCCAGCATTTT.

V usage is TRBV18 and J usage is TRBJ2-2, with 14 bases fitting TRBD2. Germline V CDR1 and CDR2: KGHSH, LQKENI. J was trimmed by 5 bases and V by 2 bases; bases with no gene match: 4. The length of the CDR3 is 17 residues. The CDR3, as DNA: TGTGCCAGCTCACCAATTGGACTAGCGGGAGGAACCGGGGAGCTGTTTTTT. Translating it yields CASSPIGLAGGTGELFF. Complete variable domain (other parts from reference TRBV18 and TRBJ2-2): NAGVMQNPRHLVRRRGQEARLRCSPMKGHSHVYWYRQLPEEGLKFMVYLQKENIIDESGMPKERFSAEFPKEGPSILRIQQVVRGDSAAYFCASSPIGLAGGTGELFFGEGSRLTVL.

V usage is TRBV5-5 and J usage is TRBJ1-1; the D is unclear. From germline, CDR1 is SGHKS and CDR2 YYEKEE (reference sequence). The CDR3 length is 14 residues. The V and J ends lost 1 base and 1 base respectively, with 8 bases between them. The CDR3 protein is CASSLRGTNTEAFF. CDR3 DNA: TGTGCCAGCAGCTTGCGGGGTACGAACACTGAAGCTTTCTTT. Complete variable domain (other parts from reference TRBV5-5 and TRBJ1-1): DAGVTQSPTHLIKTRGQQVTLRCSPISGHKSVSWYQQVLGQGPQFIFQYYEKEERGRGNFPDRFSARQFPNYSSELNVNALLLGDSALYLCASSLRGTNTEAFFGQGTRLTVV.

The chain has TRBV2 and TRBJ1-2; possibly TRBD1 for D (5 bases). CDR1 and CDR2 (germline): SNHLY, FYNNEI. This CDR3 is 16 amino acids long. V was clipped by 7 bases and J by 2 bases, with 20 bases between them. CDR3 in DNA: TGTGCCAGCACTTCTTCTGACACCGGGGCCAACTATGGCTACACCTTC. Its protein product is CASTSSDTGANYGYTF.

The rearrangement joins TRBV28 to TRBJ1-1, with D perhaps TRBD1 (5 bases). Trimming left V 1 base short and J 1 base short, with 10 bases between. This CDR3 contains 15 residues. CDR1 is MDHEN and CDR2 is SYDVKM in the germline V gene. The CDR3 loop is CASSLFEGANTEAFF. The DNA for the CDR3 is TGTGCCAGCAGTTTATTCGAAGGGGCGAACACTGAAGCTTTCTTT.

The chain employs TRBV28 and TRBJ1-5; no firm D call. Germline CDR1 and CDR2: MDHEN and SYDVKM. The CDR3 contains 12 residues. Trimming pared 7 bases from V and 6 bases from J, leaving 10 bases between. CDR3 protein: CASTVGPQPQHF. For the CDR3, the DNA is TGTGCCAGCACTGTTGGGCCTCAGCCCCAGCATTTT.

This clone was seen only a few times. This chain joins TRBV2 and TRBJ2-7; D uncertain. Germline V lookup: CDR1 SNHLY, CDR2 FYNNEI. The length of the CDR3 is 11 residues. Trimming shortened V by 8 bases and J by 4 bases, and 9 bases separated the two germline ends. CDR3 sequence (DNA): TGTGCCAGCGGGATGGGGTACGAGCAGTACTTC. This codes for CASGMGYEQYF.

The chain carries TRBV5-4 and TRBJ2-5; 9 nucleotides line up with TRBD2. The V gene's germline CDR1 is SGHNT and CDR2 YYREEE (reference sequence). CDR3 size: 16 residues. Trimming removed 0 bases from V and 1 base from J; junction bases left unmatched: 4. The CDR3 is CASSLVAGEGQETQYF. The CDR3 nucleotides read TGTGCCAGCAGCTTGGTAGCGGGAGAGGGCCAAGAGACCCAGTACTTC.

CDR3 in amino acids: CASSSPYEQYF. The CDR3 bases are TGTGCCAGCAGTTCCCCCTACGAGCAGTACTTC. The chain has TRBV27 and TRBJ2-7; no firm D call. V was cut by 4 bases and J by 2 bases, with 3 bases left in between. Germline V lookup: CDR1 MNHEY, CDR2 SMNVEV (reference sequence). This CDR3 region has 11 residues.

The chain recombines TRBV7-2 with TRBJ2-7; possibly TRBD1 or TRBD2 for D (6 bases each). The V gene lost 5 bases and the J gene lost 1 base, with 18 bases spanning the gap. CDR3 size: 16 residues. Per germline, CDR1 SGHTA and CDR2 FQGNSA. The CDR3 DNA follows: TGTGCCAGCAGCCTCTCAGGGGACTTAAGTTCCTACGAGCAGTACTTC. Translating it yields CASSLSGDLSSYEQYF. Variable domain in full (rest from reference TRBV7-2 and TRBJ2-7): GAGVSQSPSNKVTEKGKDVELRCDPISGHTALYWYRQSLGQGLEFLIYFQGNSAPDKSGLPSDRFSAERTGGSVSTLTIQRTQQEDSAVYLCASSLSGDLSSYEQYFGPGTRLTVT.

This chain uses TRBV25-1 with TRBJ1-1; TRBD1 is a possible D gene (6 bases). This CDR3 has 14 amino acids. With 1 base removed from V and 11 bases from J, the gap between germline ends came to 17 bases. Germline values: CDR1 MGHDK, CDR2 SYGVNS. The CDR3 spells CASSESLVRGGAFF. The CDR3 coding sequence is TGTGCCAGCAGTGAATCCCTCGTCAGGGGAGGGGCTTTCTTT.

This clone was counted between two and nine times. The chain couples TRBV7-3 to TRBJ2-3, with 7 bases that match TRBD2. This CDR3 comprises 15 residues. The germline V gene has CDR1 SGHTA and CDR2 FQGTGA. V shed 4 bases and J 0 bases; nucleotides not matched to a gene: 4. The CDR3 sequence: CASSSTTSSTDTQYF. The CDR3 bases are TGTGCCAGCAGCTCTACGACTAGCAGCACAGATACGCAGTATTTT.

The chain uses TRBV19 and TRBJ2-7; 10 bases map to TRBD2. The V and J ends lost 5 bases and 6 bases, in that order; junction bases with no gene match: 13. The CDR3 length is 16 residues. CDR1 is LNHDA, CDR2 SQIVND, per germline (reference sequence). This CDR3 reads CASSAEGGLAGAEQYF. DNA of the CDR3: TGTGCCAGTAGTGCCGAGGGTGGGCTAGCGGGAGCCGAGCAGTACTTC.

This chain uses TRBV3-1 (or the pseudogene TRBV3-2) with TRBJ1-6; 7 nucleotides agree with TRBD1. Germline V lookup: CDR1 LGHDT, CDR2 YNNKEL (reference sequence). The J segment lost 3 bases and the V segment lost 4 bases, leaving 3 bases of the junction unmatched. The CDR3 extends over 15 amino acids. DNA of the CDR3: TGTGCCAGCAGCCTTGGGACAGACTATAATTCACCCCTCCACTTT. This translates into CASSLGTDYNSPLHF.

The CDR3 reads CSASQDSNQPQHF. The CDR3 nucleotides read TGCAGTGCTAGTCAAGATAGCAATCAGCCCCAGCATTTT. This chain links TRBV20-1 with TRBJ1-5; D remains unclear. CDR1 DFQATT and CDR2 SNEGSKA come from the germline V gene (reference sequence). The CDR3 loop spans 13 amino acids. The V end lost 3 bases, the J end lost 0 bases, and 6 bases lay between the germline ends.

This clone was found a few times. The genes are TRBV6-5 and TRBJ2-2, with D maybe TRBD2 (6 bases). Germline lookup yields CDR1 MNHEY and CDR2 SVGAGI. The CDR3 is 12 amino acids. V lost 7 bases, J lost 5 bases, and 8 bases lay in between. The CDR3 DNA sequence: TGTGCCAGCACGCGGGGAACCGGGGAGCTGTTTTTT. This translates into CASTRGTGELFF.

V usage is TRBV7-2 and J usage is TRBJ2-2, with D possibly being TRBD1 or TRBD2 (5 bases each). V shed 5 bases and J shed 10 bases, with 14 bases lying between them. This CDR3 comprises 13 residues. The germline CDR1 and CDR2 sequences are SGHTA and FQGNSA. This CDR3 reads CASSIPGTPELFF. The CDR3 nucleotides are TGTGCCAGCAGCATACCCGGGACGCCGGAGCTGTTTTTT.

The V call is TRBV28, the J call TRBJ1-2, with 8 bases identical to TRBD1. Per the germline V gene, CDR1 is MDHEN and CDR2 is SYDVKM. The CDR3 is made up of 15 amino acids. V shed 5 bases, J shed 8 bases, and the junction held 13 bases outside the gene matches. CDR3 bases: TGTGCCAGCAGTCCCGGACAGGGCTGGTACCGGGGCTACACCTTC. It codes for CASSPGQGWYRGYTF.

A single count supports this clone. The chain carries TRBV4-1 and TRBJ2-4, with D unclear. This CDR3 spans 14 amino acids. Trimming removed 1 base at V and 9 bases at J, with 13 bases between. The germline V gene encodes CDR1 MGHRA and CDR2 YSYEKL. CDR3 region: CASSQAAASGIQYF. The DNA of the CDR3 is TGCGCCAGCAGCCAAGCTGCTGCTTCGGGCATTCAGTACTTC.